The 4 T cell receptor beta chains below come from one sample, sequenced in a study of cytomegalovirus exposure and HLA in healthy donors. Researchers ran the PCR with 60 Vbeta and 13 Jbeta primers. TCRdb keeps only in-frame clones here, not all; method: immunoSEQ multiplex PCR. The data hold 150,000 to 200,000 clones, with about 78% observed a single time. The sample consisted of PBMCs. These receptor sequences come from a woman aged 50 to 60 in good health and CMV-seropositive.

This clone was detected only a few times. This chain links TRBV7-3 with TRBJ2-1; 7 nucleotides align to TRBD2. The CDR3 spans 14 residues. Per germline, CDR1 SGHTA and CDR2 FQGTGA. Germline trimming cut 4 bases from V and 7 bases from J; bases unmatched to any gene: 7. CDR3 coding DNA: TGTGCCAGCAGCTCCGCGGAGGGAGGGAATGAGCAGTTCTTC. Protein sequence: CASSSAEGGNEQFF.

In this sample, this clone turned up once. This rearrangement joins TRBV7-9 to TRBJ1-3; TRBD1 matches at 8 bases. Per germline, CDR1 SEHNR and CDR2 FQNEAQ (reference sequence). Losses at the gene ends were 2 bases for V and 1 base for J; bases not matched to a gene: 4. The CDR3 loop spans 16 amino acids. CDR3 in DNA: TGTGCCAGCAGCTTACCCGGACAGGGATCTGGAAACACCATATATTTT. The encoded protein is CASSLPGQGSGNTIYF. The full variable domain, completed using reference TRBV7-9 and TRBJ1-3, is DTGVSQNPRHKITKRGQNVTFRCDPISEHNRLYWYRQTLGQGPEFLTYFQNEAQLEKSRLLSDRFSAERPKGSFSTLEIQRTEQGDSAMYLCASSLPGQGSGNTIYFGEGSWLTVV.

The chain has TRBV14 and TRBJ1-2, with 7 nucleotides matching TRBD1. The germline V gene encodes CDR1 SGHDN and CDR2 FVKESK. V lost 1 base, J lost 6 bases, and 2 bases stayed unmatched. The CDR3 totals 13 residues. The CDR3 here is CASSQGTGDGYTF. The CDR3 DNA reads as TGTGCCAGCAGCCAAGGGACAGGAGATGGCTACACCTTC.

The chain combines TRBV11-3 with TRBJ1-2, with D perhaps matching TRBD1 (5 bases). V lost 0 bases, J lost 4 bases, and 6 bases lay in between. This CDR3 has 13 residues. Germline V gives CDR1 SGHNT, CDR2 YENEEA. CDR3 region: CASSLEQAYGYTF. Written as DNA, the CDR3 is TGTGCCAGCAGCTTAGAACAGGCCTATGGCTACACCTTC. The variable domain in full, with the rest retrieved from reference TRBV11-3 and TRBJ1-2, is EAGVVQSPRYKIIEKKQPVAFWCNPISGHNTLYWYLQNLGQGPELLIRYENEEAVDDSQLPKDRFSAERLKGVDSTLKIQPAELGDSAVYLCASSLEQAYGYTFGSGTRLTVV.